The 21 T cell receptor beta chains given below trace back to one sample, sequenced in a study of blood T cell repertoires in COVID-19 (dated by TCRdb to about 2020). The library was made by the immunoSEQ multiplex PCR assay. TCRdb obtained this table from immuneACCESS and retained in-frame rearrangements with V and J assigned. These tables miss some clones; where compared with another copy, unresolved V genes account for less than half of the shortfall, and the remainder is unexplained. For this sample the table gives 150,000 to 180,000 clones, of which about 85% were detected only once. The ten most abundant clones make up over 0.55% of the sample. Sequenced material: peripheral blood. These receptor sequences come from a man aged 60 to 69 with COVID-19, enrolled during active disease.

The chain carries TRBV5-6 and TRBJ1-2; a possible D gene is TRBD1 (5 bases). CDR1 and CDR2 (germline): SGHDT, YYEEEE. Between the trimmed V and J ends, which lost 4 bases and 7 bases, there was a span of 8 bases. This CDR3 contains 11 residues. In DNA, the CDR3 is TGTGCCAGCAGCCCAGGGCTTGGCTACACCTTC. This codes for CASSPGLGYTF.

This clone is a singleton in its sample. The chain recombines TRBV10-2 with TRBJ2-1; the match to TRBD2 covers 13 bases. This CDR3 has 15 residues. V lost 10 bases and J lost 9; bases outside the gene matches: 12. Looked up from germline, CDR1 is WSHSY and CDR2 is SAAADI. This chain's CDR3 is CATIGLAGDISEQFF. In DNA form, the CDR3 reads TGCGCCACCATCGGACTAGCGGGAGACATTAGTGAGCAGTTCTTC.

On this clone: The sample contains more than one DNA sequence encoding this CDR3. The CDR3 protein is CASSQFQGRTNTEAFF. CDR3 DNA: TGCGCCAGCAGCCAATTTCAGGGCCGGACGAACACTGAAGCTTTCTTT. This chain joins TRBV4-1 and TRBJ1-1, with D possibly TRBD1 on 5 matching bases. The V end lost 2 bases, the J end lost 1 base, and 14 bases lay between the germline ends. The CDR3 sequence is 16 residues long. CDR1 and CDR2 (germline): MGHRA, YSYEKL.

This clone was counted once. The chain uses TRBV15 and TRBJ1-1, with D maybe TRBD1 (5 bases). The CDR3 length is 15 residues. The ends were cut back, 1 base at V and 4 bases at J, with 13 bases in the middle. The germline CDR1 and CDR2 sequences are LNHNV and YYDKDF (reference sequence). In nucleotides, the CDR3 is TGTGCCACCAGCAGAGTATATGGGGCCGGCACTGAAGCTTTCTTT. Encoded protein: CATSRVYGAGTEAFF. The full variable domain, in which reference TRBV15 and TRBJ1-1 provide the parts outside the CDR3, is DAMVIQNPRYQVTQFGKPVTLSCSQTLNHNVMYWYQQKSSQAPKLLFHYYDKDFNNEADTPDNFQSRRPNTSFCFLDIRSPGLGDTAMYLCATSRVYGAGTEAFFGQGTRLTVV.

The chain employs TRBV6-5 and TRBJ1-1, with TRBD1 matching 7 bases. In germline, CDR1 is MNHEY, CDR2 SVGAGI. The length of the CDR3 is 14 residues. The V gene end was trimmed by 6 bases and the J gene end by 0 bases; junction bases not matched to a gene: 4. CDR3 in amino acids: CASRPRGMNTEAFF. The CDR3 DNA reads TGTGCCAGCAGGCCCAGGGGGATGAACACTGAAGCTTTCTTT.

This clone was counted a single time. The chain is built from TRBV2 and TRBJ1-2, with no clear D. The CDR3 has 12 residues. V was trimmed by 1 base and J by 4 bases, leaving 4 bases between them. Germline CDR1 and CDR2: SNHLY and FYNNEI. In nucleotides, the CDR3 is TGTGCCAGCAGTGAAGTCAGCTATGGCTACACCTTC. Amino acids: CASSEVSYGYTF.

The rearrangement joins TRBV5-6 to TRBJ1-1, with a weak D call TRBD1 (6 bases). This CDR3 has 15 amino acids. Trimming cost V 3 bases and J 0 bases, with 12 bases left between them. The germline gives CDR1 SGHDT, CDR2 YYEEEE. In DNA, the CDR3 is TGTGCCAGCAGCTGGAATGGACAGCTGAACACTGAAGCTTTCTTT. Protein product: CASSWNGQLNTEAFF.

About this clone: A read error may produce the germline difference seen at one junction end. The rearrangement joins TRBV7-7 to TRBJ2-5, with TRBD1 matching over 11 bases. Germline CDR1 and CDR2: SSHAT and FNYEAQ (reference sequence). This CDR3 is built from 17 residues. The CDR3 bases are TGTGCTAGCAGCCGAAGAGCCGGACAGGGGGCTCTAGAGACCCAGTACTTC. It specifies CASSRRAGQGALETQYF.

The chain carries TRBV6-1 and TRBJ1-2; a weak D match, TRBD1 (5 bases). The V end lost 3 bases, the J end lost 6 bases, and 11 bases lay between the germline ends. The length of the CDR3 is 13 residues. The V gene's germline CDR1 is MNHNS and CDR2 SASEGT. This CDR3 is CASSEAGKDGYTF. The CDR3 bases are TGTGCCAGCAGTGAGGCAGGGAAGGATGGCTACACCTTC.

The gene calls are TRBV5-5 and TRBJ2-3; a weak D match, TRBD2 (5 bases). CDR1 is SGHKS and CDR2 is YYEKEE in the germline V gene (reference sequence). The CDR3 covers 14 residues. V was pared by 4 bases and J by 2 bases, with 11 bases between. The CDR3 spells CASSLRDYTDTQYF. As DNA, the CDR3 is TGTGCCAGCAGCCTGCGCGACTACACAGATACGCAGTATTTT.

The chain is built from TRBV7-8 and TRBJ2-7; D gene uncertain. Germline values: CDR1 SGHVS, CDR2 FQNEAQ. CDR3 length: 11 residues. Trimming pared 5 bases from V and 7 bases from J, leaving 9 bases between. CDR3 sequence: CASSDTLEQYF. CDR3 coding DNA: TGTGCCAGCAGCGACACCCTTGAGCAGTACTTC.

There are a few counts of this clone. V gene TRBV6-5 combines with J gene TRBJ1-2, with D possibly being TRBD1 (5 bases). The germline CDR1 and CDR2 sequences are MNHEY and SVGAGI. V lost 7 bases and J 5 bases, leaving 17 bases between the germline ends. The CDR3 spans 14 residues. The CDR3 loop is CASTSVGGAYGYTF. The CDR3 DNA follows: TGTGCCAGCACTTCCGTCGGCGGGGCGTATGGCTACACCTTC.

J is TRBJ1-2 and V is TRBV7-8, with a weak D call TRBD1 (6 bases). The ends were cut back, 5 bases at V and 13 bases at J, with 23 bases in the middle. CDR3 size: 14 residues. Germline V gene lookup returns CDR1 SGHVS and CDR2 FQNEAQ. The CDR3 reads CASSLETGGLTSTF. The CDR3 DNA reads TGTGCCAGCAGCCTAGAGACAGGCGGCCTTACAAGCACCTTC.

The sample holds one count of this clone. The rearrangement uses TRBV6-5 and TRBJ1-5; 8 nucleotides align to TRBD1. J was trimmed by 8 bases and V by 6 bases; bases with no gene match: 9. Germline V gives CDR1 MNHEY, CDR2 SVGAGI. The CDR3 runs to 14 residues. The CDR3 here is CASSDRGKNEPQHF. CDR3 in DNA: TGTGCCAGCAGCGACAGGGGCAAAAATGAGCCCCAGCATTTT.

The chain joins TRBV5-5 to TRBJ1-5; TRBD1 aligns across 8 bases. Germline-derived CDR1 and CDR2 are SGHKS and YYEKEE (reference sequence). The CDR3 is 17 amino acids. J gave up 0 bases and V 3 bases, and 8 bases lay outside the gene matches. CDR3 sequence (DNA): TGTGCCAGCAGCTCGGGACAGGCTATCTATAGCAATCAGCCCCAGCATTTT. It specifies CASSSGQAIYSNQPQHF.

The rearrangement uses TRBV7-9 and TRBJ2-3; a weak D match, TRBD2 (6 bases). V was pared by 3 bases and J by 3 bases, with 13 bases between. The germline V gene has CDR1 SEHNR and CDR2 FQNEAQ (reference sequence). This CDR3 is built from 15 residues. CDR3 sequence reads: CASSLGPGETDTQYF. CDR3 in DNA: TGTGCCAGCAGCTTGGGTCCGGGAGAAACAGATACGCAGTATTTT.

As to this clone: A read error may produce the germline difference seen at one junction end. V usage is TRBV28 and J usage is TRBJ1-1, with unresolved D. The length of the CDR3 is 14 residues. Germline CDR1 reads MDHEN; CDR2 reads SYDVKM. CDR3 coding DNA: TGTGCCAGCAATTTACCTAATCGGGTGACTGAAGCTTTCTTT. It is translated as CASNLPNRVTEAFF.

The chain joins TRBV7-2 to TRBJ2-1; 7 bases match TRBD2. From germline, CDR1 is SGHTA and CDR2 FQGNSA. CDR3 length: 15 amino acids. J gave up 9 bases and V 4 bases, and 12 bases lay outside the gene matches. As DNA, the CDR3 is TGTGCCAGCAGCTCACAAGCGGGGACGACAATTGAGCAGTTCTTC. Translated, it gives CASSSQAGTTIEQFF.

This rearrangement joins TRBV4-1 to TRBJ2-1; D ambiguous. The CDR3 is made up of 15 amino acids. Germline V CDR1 and CDR2: MGHRA, YSYEKL. Trimming cost V 4 bases and J 7 bases, with 17 bases left between them. The CDR3 reads CASSPRVTHRNEQFF. The CDR3 DNA reads as TGCGCCAGCAGCCCTCGGGTCACTCATAGGAATGAGCAGTTCTTC.

This chain joins TRBV29-1 and TRBJ1-1; D is ambiguous. V was trimmed by 5 bases and J by 1 base, leaving 11 bases between them. Germline CDR1 reads SQVTM; CDR2 reads ANQGSEA. This CDR3 spans 13 amino acids. The CDR3 sequence: CSVLRQTNTEAFF. CDR3 DNA: TGCAGCGTTCTTAGACAAACGAACACTGAAGCTTTCTTT.

The genes are TRBV18 and TRBJ1-6; 9 bases line up with TRBD1. The CDR3 is 16 amino acids. Germline loops: CDR1 KGHSH, CDR2 LQKENI. V lost 2 bases to trimming and J lost 8 bases; unmatched junction nucleotides: 7. CDR3 DNA sequence: TGTGCCAGCTCACCAAACGGACAGGGGAACGATTCACCCCTCCACTTT. Encoded protein: CASSPNGQGNDSPLHF.